What follows is one T cell receptor beta chain and its context. Its target is not known. This entry is derived from a study of shared clonotypes between healthy human individuals. Study findings and constraints: Sorted-subset sequencing, rarefaction showed, was incomplete despite large depth.

Repertoires were generated with immunoSEQ multiplex PCR, while TCRdb's copy carries only in-frame clones and drops some. The table includes 2,500,000 or so clones, around nine tenths detected once. CD4+ cells underwent separation, giving CD45RA+ naive and CD45RA-negative memory subsets. Trimming took 0 bases from V and 3 from J, leaving 14 bases between them. The CDR3 spans 16 residues. Germline V gene data show CDR1 as MNHNS and CDR2 as SASEGT. The receptor comes from a man between 18 and 29 years old in good health. V gene TRBV6-1 combines with J gene TRBJ2-5; TRBD1 might be the D (5 bases). The sample taken for sequencing was naive CD4+ T cells sorted from blood. Noted subset: CD45RA+ positively selected. The CDR3 is CASSEALRTLKETQYF. CDR3 bases: TGTGCCAGCAGTGAAGCGCTCCGGACACTTAAAGAGACCCAGTACTTC.